This TCR beta chain was identified during a study of CD8 T cells in ankylosing spondylitis. This clonotype was counted many times. Antigen: not known. TCRdb called the 5' RACE reads again in MiXCR, with one record for every CDR3 protein. The sample consists of 400,000 to 450,000 distinct CDR3 sequences, 15% to 20% of them appearing once. Study outcomes and limitations: A TCR beta motif of several highly homologous variants seemed to mark ankylosing spondylitis blood.

Per germline, CDR1 PRHDT and CDR2 FYEKMQ (reference sequence). V was pared by 1 base and J by 2 bases, with 6 bases between. The CDR3 extends over 13 amino acids. This TCR was sampled from a male donor with ankylosing spondylitis. The chain combines TRBV13 with TRBJ2-7; no definite D call. Sequenced: blood, either unsorted or a sorted T cell fraction (not recorded which). CDR3 bases: TGTGCCAGCAGCTTAGCCAGAGCCTACGAGCAGTACTTC. Encoded protein: CASSLARAYEQYF.